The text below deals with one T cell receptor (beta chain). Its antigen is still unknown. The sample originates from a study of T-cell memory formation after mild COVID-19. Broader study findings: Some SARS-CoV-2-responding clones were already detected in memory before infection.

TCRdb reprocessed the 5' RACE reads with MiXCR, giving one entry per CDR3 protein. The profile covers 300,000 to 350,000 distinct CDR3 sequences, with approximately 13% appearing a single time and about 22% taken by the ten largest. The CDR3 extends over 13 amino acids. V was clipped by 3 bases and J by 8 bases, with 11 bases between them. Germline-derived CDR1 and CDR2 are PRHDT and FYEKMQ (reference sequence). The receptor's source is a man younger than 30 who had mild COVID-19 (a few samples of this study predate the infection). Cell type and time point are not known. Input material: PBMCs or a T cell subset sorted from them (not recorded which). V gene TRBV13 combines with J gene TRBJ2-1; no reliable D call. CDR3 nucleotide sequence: TGTGCCAGCAGCTTTGCCGTTCAGGATGAGCAGTTCTTC. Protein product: CASSFAVQDEQFF.